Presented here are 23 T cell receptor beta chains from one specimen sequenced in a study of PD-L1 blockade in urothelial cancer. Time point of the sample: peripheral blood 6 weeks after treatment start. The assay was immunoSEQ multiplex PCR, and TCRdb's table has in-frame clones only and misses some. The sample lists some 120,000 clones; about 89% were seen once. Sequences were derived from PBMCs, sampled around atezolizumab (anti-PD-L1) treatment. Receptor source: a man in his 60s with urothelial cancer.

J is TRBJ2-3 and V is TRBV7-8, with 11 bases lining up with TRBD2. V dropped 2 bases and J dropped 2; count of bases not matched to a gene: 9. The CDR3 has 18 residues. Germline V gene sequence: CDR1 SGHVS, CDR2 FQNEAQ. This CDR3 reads CASSLITSSGGITDTQYF. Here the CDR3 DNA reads TGTGCCAGCAGCTTAATTACGTCTAGCGGGGGGATCACAGATACGCAGTATTTT.

CDR3 region: CASSQPPEAWNTEAFF. The CDR3 region has the DNA TGCGCCAGCAGCCAACCCCCGGAGGCGTGGAACACTGAAGCTTTCTTT. V gene TRBV4-1 combines with J gene TRBJ1-1; D unclear. This CDR3 is 16 amino acids long. V was pared by 2 bases and J by 1 base, with 14 bases between. Looked up from germline, CDR1 is MGHRA and CDR2 is YSYEKL.

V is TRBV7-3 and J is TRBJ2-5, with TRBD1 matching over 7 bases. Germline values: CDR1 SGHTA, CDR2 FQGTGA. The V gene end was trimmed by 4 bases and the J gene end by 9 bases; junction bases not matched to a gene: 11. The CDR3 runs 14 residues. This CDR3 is CASSSGQSSWAQYF. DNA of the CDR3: TGTGCCAGCAGCTCGGGACAGAGCTCGTGGGCCCAGTACTTC. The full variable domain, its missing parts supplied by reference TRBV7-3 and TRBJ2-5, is GAGVSQTPSNKVTEKGKYVELRCDPISGHTALYWYRQSLGQGPEFLIYFQGTGAADDSGLPNDRFFAVRPEGSVSTLKIQRTERGDSAVYLCASSSGQSSWAQYFGPGTRLLVL.

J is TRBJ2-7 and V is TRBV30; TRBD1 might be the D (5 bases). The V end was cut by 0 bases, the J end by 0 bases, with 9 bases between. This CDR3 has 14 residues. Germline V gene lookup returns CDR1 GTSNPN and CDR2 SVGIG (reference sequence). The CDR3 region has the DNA TGTGCCTGGAGTGTAGGGCAGGGCTCCTACGAGCAGTACTTC. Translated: CAWSVGQGSYEQYF.

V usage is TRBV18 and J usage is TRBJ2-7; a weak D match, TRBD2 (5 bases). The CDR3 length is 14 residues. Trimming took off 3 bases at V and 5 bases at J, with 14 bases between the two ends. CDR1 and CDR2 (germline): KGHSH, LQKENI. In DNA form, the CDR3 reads TGTGCCAGCTCACCCCCGGGAAAGTGGGACGAGCAGTACTTC. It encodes CASSPPGKWDEQYF.

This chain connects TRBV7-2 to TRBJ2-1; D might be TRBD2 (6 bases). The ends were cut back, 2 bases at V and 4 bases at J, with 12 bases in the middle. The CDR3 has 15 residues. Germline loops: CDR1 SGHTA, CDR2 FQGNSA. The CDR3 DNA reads TGTGCCAGCAGCTTACAGCTAGCGTCTTACAATGAGCAGTTCTTC. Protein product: CASSLQLASYNEQFF.

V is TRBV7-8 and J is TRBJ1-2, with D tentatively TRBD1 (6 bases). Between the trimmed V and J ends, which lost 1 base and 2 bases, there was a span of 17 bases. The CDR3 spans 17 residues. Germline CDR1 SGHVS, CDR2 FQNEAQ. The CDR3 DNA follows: TGTGCCAGCAGCTTAGTCCCCGCTCTACAGGGAAACTATGGCTACACCTTC. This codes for CASSLVPALQGNYGYTF.

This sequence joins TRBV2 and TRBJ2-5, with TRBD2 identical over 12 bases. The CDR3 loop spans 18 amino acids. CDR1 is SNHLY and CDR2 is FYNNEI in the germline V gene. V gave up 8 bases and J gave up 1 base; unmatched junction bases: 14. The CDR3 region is CASGLLGLAGPTQETQYF. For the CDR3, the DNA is TGTGCCAGCGGCCTCCTCGGACTAGCGGGACCAACCCAAGAGACCCAGTACTTC.

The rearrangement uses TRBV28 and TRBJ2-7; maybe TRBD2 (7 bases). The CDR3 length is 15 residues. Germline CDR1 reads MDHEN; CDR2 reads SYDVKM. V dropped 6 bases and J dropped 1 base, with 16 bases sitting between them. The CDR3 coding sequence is TGTGCCAGCAGACGGAGGGGAGGGGGATCCTACGAGCAGTACTTC. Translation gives CASRRRGGGSYEQYF.

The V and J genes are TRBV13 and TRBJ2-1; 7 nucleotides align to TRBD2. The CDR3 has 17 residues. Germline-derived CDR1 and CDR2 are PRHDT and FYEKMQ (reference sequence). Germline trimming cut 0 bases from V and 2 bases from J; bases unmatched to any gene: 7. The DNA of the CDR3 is TGTGCCAGCAGCTTAGGTCCGGCTAGCGGAACCTACAATGAGCAGTTCTTC. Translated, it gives CASSLGPASGTYNEQFF.

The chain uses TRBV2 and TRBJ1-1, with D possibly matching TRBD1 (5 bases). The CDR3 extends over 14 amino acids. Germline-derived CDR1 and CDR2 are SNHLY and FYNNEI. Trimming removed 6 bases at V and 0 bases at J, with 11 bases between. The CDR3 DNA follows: TGTGCCAGCAGCCTACCAGGGCTGAACACTGAAGCTTTCTTT. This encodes CASSLPGLNTEAFF.

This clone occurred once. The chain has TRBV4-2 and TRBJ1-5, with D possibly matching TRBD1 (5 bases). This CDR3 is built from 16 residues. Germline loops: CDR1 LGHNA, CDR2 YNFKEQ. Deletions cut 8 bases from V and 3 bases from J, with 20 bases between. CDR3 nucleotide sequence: TGTGCCAGCTCTGGGGGACTCCGTTCGAACAATCAGCCCCAGCATTTT. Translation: CASSGGLRSNNQPQHF.

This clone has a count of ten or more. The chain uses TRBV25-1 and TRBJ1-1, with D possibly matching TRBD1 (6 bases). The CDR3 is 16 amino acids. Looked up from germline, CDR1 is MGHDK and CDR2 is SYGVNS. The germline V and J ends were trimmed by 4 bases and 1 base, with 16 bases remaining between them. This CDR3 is CASSASDNRENTEAFF. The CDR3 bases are TGTGCCAGCAGTGCCTCGGATAACAGGGAGAACACTGAAGCTTTCTTT. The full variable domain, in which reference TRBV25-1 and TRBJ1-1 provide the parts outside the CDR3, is EADIYQTPRYLVIGTGKKITLECSQTMGHDKMYWYQQDPGMELHLIHYSYGVNSTEKGDLSSESTVSRIRTEHFPLTLESARPSHTSQYLCASSASDNRENTEAFFGQGTRLTVV.

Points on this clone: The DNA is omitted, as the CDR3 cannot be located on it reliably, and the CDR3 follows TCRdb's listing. The chain's CDR3 is CASSLVASGSEKYF. The chain employs TRBV5-1 and TRBJ2-5; no DNA check was done on the table's D call, TRBD2. Germline assignment: CDR1 SGHRS and CDR2 YFSETQ. Counting both end residues, the CDR3 totals 14 amino acids.

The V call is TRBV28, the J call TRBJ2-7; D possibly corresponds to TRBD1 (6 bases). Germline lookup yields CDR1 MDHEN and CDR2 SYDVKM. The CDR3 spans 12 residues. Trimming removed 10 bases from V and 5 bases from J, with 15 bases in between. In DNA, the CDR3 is TGTGCCATCACAGGGAATCTCGACGAGCAGTACTTC. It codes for CAITGNLDEQYF.

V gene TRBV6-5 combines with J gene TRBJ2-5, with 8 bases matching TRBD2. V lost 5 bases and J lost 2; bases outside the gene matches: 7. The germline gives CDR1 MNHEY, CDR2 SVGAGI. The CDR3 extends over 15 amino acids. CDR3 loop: CASSPPVAGQETQYF. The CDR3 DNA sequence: TGTGCCAGCAGTCCCCCTGTAGCGGGACAAGAGACCCAGTACTTC.

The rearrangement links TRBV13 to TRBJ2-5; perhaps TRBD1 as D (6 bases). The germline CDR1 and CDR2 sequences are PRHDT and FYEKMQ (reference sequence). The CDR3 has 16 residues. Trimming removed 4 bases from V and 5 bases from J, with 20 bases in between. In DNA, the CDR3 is TGTGCCAGCAGCTCCTGGGGGCAGCTACCACCGGAGACCCAGTACTTC. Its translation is CASSSWGQLPPETQYF.

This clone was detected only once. The CDR3 coding sequence is TGTGCCATCAGTGAGGGACTTGACGCAGAGACCCAGTACTTC. Translation: CAISEGLDAETQYF. The chain combines TRBV10-3 with TRBJ2-5; weak D call: TRBD2 (5 bases). The CDR3 is 14 residues long. The germline V gene has CDR1 ENHRY and CDR2 SYGVKD. Deletions cut 2 bases from V and 4 bases from J, with 11 bases between.

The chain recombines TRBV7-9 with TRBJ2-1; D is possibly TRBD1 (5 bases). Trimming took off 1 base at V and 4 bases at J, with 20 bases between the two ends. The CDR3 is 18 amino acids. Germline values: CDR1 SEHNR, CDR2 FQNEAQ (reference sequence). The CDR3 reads CASSLGAGSGRTYNEQFF. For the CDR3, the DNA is TGTGCCAGCAGCTTAGGCGCAGGATCTGGACGGACATACAATGAGCAGTTCTTC.

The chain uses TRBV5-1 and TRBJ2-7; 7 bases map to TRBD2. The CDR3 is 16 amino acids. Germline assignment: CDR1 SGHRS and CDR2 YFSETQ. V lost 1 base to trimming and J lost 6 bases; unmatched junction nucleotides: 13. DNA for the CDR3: TGCGCCAGCAGCTTGTGGGGGGGGGTCGGGCTCATCGAGCAGTACTTC. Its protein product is CASSLWGGVGLIEQYF.

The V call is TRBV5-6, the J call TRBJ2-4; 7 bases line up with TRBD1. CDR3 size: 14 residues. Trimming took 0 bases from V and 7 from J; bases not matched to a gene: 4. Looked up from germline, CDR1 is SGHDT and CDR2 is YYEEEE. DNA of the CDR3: TGTGCCAGCAGCTTGGAAGGGGGCCGGAACATTCAGTACTTC. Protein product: CASSLEGGRNIQYF.

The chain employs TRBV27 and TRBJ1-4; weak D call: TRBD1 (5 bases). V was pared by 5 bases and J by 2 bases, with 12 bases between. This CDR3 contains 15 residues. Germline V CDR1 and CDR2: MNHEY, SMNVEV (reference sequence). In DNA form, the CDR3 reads TGTGCCAGCAGTGCCGTACAGGCCACTAATGAAAAACTGTTTTTT. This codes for CASSAVQATNEKLFF.

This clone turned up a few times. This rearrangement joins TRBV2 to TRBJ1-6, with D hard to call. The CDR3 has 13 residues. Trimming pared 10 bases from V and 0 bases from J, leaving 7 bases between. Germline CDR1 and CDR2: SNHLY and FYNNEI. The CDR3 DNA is TGTGCCACACAAAGCTCCTATAATTCACCCCTCCACTTT. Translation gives CATQSSYNSPLHF. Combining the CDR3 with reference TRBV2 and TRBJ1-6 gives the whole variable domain EPEVTQTPSHQVTQMGQEVILRCVPISNHLYFYWYRQILGQKVEFLVSFYNNEISEKSEIFDDQFSVERPDGSNFTLKIRSTKLEDSAMYFCATQSSYNSPLHFGNGTRLTVT.